This note documents a single TCR beta chain sequence. This CDR3 region has 15 residues. The germline gives CDR1 SGHKS, CDR2 YYEKEE (reference sequence). V lost 0 bases and J lost 4, with 10 bases in between. Reverse transcription of extracted RNA yielded cDNA, which provided the sequencing template. The assay was immunoSEQ multiplex PCR, and TCRdb's table has in-frame clones only and misses some. This sample has about 210,000 clones; around three fifths occur once, and the top ten carry 1.5% to 2%. Indicated treatment: oral pan-JAK inhibitor, 5-10 mg twice daily. This specimen belongs to a study of CD8+ T cells in alopecia areata.

The chain recombines TRBV5-5 with TRBJ1-4; D perhaps matches TRBD1 (6 bases). The source material was CD4+ T cells sorted from blood, sampled at week 4, from a patient treated with tofacitinib. The sequence was obtained from a human donor with alopecia areata. CDR3 DNA sequence: TGTGCCAGCAGCTTGGCCGGAGGGGGTAATGAAAAACTGTTTTTT. It encodes CASSLAGGGNEKLFF. Drawing the rest from reference TRBV5-5 and TRBJ1-4, the complete variable domain is DAGVTQSPTHLIKTRGQQVTLRCSPISGHKSVSWYQQVLGQGPQFIFQYYEKEERGRGNFPDRFSARQFPNYSSELNVNALLLGDSALYLCASSLAGGGNEKLFFGSGTQLSVL.